This T cell receptor beta chain originates from a study of T cell repertoires in cytomegalovirus infection. Study-level background: Indications of both CMV infection and matching HLA type were provided by public TCR beta signatures.

With regard to this clonotype: Its antigen remains unknown.

TCRdb independently ran MiXCR on the reads; one entry per CDR3 protein. The sample comprises 300,000 to 400,000 distinct CDR3 sequences, under 35% of which are singletons, and around 18% rests with the top ten. The germline CDR1 and CDR2 sequences are SGHTA and FQGTGA. This CDR3 has 14 residues. V was trimmed by 5 bases and J by 0 bases, leaving 10 bases between them. The sample was cultured PBMCs, taken from culture after CMV antigen stimulation. This TCR was sampled from a human donor in good health (CMV status not recorded). Some clones in this sample may be carry-over from other donors' samples. V is TRBV7-3 and J is TRBJ1-1, with D hard to call. CDR3 sequence: CASSPEGMNTEAFF. The CDR3 bases are TGTGCCAGCAGCCCTGAGGGCATGAACACTGAAGCTTTCTTT.